The 9 T cell receptor beta chains below were found in one sample sequenced in a study of cytomegalovirus exposure and HLA in healthy donors. The primer mix had 60 Vbeta and 13 Jbeta primers. TCRdb's copy holds only in-frame clones and misses some; the assay was immunoSEQ multiplex PCR. The sample lists some 120,000 clones; 8.5% were seen once. The source material was PBMCs. The origin of the receptors is a man in his forties in good health and CMV-seronegative.

V and J are TRBV7-9 and TRBJ2-3, with 8 bases identical to TRBD2. The CDR3 runs to 18 residues. Germline V gene lookup returns CDR1 SEHNR and CDR2 FQNEAQ (reference sequence). V lost 1 base and J lost 5; bases outside the gene matches: 14. CDR3 protein: CASSLGAGAIGIGDTQYF. CDR3 DNA: TGTGCCAGCAGCTTAGGAGCGGGGGCCATCGGGATCGGAGATACGCAGTATTTT.

The chain couples TRBV10-1 to TRBJ2-3, with 7 positions matching TRBD2. Per germline, CDR1 WNHNN and CDR2 SYGVQD (reference sequence). The length of the CDR3 is 15 residues. The V and J ends lost 3 bases and 1 base, in that order; junction bases with no gene match: 4. The CDR3, as DNA: TGCGCCAGCAGTGAAATGGCGGGGGGCACAGATACGCAGTATTTT. Residues: CASSEMAGGTDTQYF.

This clone was counted only a few times. CDR3 sequence reads: CASSLGGPGNEQFF. The CDR3 DNA follows: TGCGCCAGCAGCTTAGGGGGCCCGGGGAATGAGCAGTTCTTC. This chain links TRBV5-1 with TRBJ2-1; 7 bases align to TRBD1. The ends lost 2 bases at V and 7 bases at J; junction bases unmatched: 6. This CDR3 spans 14 amino acids. CDR1 SGHRS and CDR2 YFSETQ come from the germline V gene.

The table lists this clone with a few counts. The CDR3 loop reads CAWRKLAGGPETQYF. CDR3 sequence (DNA): TGTGCCTGGAGAAAACTAGCGGGGGGGCCGGAGACCCAGTACTTC. This chain connects TRBV30 to TRBJ2-5; 13 nucleotides match TRBD2. The CDR3 contains 15 residues. After removal of 3 bases from V and 5 bases from J, the junction contained 6 bases not matched to a gene. From germline, CDR1 is GTSNPN and CDR2 SVGIG (reference sequence).

This clone was recorded a few times. Other nucleotide sequences in the sample specify the same CDR3. The V gene is TRBV29-1, the J gene TRBJ1-6, with 9 bases matching TRBD1. Trimming at V came to 7 bases and at J to 7 bases, leaving 5 bases not matched to a gene. CDR3 length equals 13 residues. Germline V lookup: CDR1 SQVTM, CDR2 ANQGSEA. CDR3 in DNA: TGCAGCGGGAAGACAGGGGGGAATTCACCCCTCCACTTT. This translates into CSGKTGGNSPLHF.

CDR3 loop: CASSNTVTGELFF. In DNA form, the CDR3 reads TGTGCCAGCAGTAATACTGTCACCGGGGAGCTGTTTTTT. The rearrangement uses TRBV28 and TRBJ2-2; D gene unclear. V was trimmed by 5 bases and J by 4 bases, leaving 8 bases between them. Germline V CDR1 and CDR2: MDHEN, SYDVKM. The CDR3 length is 13 residues.

The chain recombines TRBV4-2 with TRBJ2-7; D unclear. The CDR3 runs to 13 residues. Germline CDR1 LGHNA, CDR2 YNFKEQ. Trimming stripped 0 bases from V and 7 bases from J, with 10 bases between. The CDR3 reads CASSQDPPREQYF. For the CDR3, the DNA is TGTGCCAGCAGCCAAGATCCCCCTAGAGAGCAGTACTTC.

The genes are TRBV27 and TRBJ1-5, with D unclear. V lost 1 base and J 3 bases, leaving 10 bases between the germline ends. This CDR3 is 15 amino acids long. CDR1 and CDR2 (germline): MNHEY, SMNVEV (reference sequence). The CDR3 sequence is CASSLFGGPNQPQHF. CDR3 in DNA: TGTGCCAGCAGTTTATTCGGAGGGCCCAATCAGCCCCAGCATTTT.

This clone appeared a few times. The genes are TRBV6-1 and TRBJ1-4; 9 nucleotides match TRBD1. Germline-derived CDR1 and CDR2 are MNHNS and SASEGT. The CDR3 loop spans 13 amino acids. The junction had 1 base not matched to a gene; V was cut back by 6 bases and J by 5 bases. The CDR3 loop is CASRDRGNEKLFF. CDR3 sequence (DNA): TGTGCCAGCAGGGACAGGGGAAATGAAAAACTGTTTTTT.